The clone carrying this T cell receptor (beta chain) was counted between two and nine times. The antigen is unknown. The record originates from a study of vaccination and CD4 T cells after COVID-19. An Oncomine TCR Beta short-read assay was used to sequence the DNA from cultured CD4+ T cells. Cultured CD4+ T cells yielded the extracted genomic DNA. TCRdb recomputed calls from the PCR reads with MiXCR, one row per CDR3 protein. The sample holds more than 9,500 distinct CDR3 sequences, more than 35% seen once. This sample's treatment: approximately 9-day PBMC culture with coronavirus spike peptide pools or control peptides (ViraFEST assay). ViraFEST enlarged antigen-specific T cell populations with peptide pools and afterwards sequenced TCRs. The clonotype comes from a human donor with COVID-19. Material for sequencing was cultured CD4+ T cells from blood.

The CDR3 DNA is TGTGCCAGTAGTAGGGGACAGAGCTCCTACGAGCAGTACTTC. This codes for CASSRGQSSYEQYF. The chain recombines TRBV19 with TRBJ2-7; 7 bases line up with TRBD1. J lost 0 bases, V lost 4 bases, and 3 bases had no gene match. The germline CDR1 and CDR2 sequences are LNHDA and SQIVND (reference sequence). This CDR3 is 14 amino acids long.